The following is a T cell receptor beta chain sequence with its context. It was with 60 Vbeta and 13 Jbeta primers that the PCR ran. Data came from immunoSEQ multiplex PCR; TCRdb stores just in-frame clones and leaves some out. In the table there are under 150,000 clones, around four fifths of which are singletons. The sample is drawn from a study of cytomegalovirus exposure and HLA in healthy donors. Looked up from germline, CDR1 is MNHEY and CDR2 is SVGAGI. The CDR3 extends over 12 amino acids. V lost 6 bases to trimming and J lost 5 bases, with 10 bases between them. The receptor's source is a boy younger than 10 in good health and CMV-seronegative. The genes are TRBV6-5 and TRBJ1-1, with TRBD1 as a possible D gene (5 bases). Sequencing was performed on PBMCs. The CDR3 sequence: CASSQGGTEAFF. The CDR3 DNA reads as TGTGCCAGCAGCCAGGGTGGTACTGAAGCTTTCTTT.